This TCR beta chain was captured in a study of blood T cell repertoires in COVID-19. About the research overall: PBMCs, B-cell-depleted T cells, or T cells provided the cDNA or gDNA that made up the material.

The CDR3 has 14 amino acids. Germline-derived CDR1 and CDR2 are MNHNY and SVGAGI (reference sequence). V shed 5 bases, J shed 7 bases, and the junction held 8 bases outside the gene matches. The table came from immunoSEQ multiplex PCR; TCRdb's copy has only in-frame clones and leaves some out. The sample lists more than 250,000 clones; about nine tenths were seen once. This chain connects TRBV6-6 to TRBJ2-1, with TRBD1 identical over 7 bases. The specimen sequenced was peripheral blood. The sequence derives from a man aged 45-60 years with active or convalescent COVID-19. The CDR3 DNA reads TGTGCCAGCAGTCCGGGACAGTCGGTGAATGAGCAGTTCTTC. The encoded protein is CASSPGQSVNEQFF.